A single TCR beta chain is shown here with its context. Its antigen specificity is not known. There are no base qualities to consult, and no much larger clone falls within one base. The sample originates from a study of vaccination effects on CD4 cells after COVID-19 (dated 2022 in TCRdb). For the wider study: Two doses of either the BNT162b2 or the mRNA-1273 mRNA SARS-CoV-2 vaccine were administered to participants. In a couple of convalescent patients, pre-vaccine samples were collected 16 days and one week ahead of the first dose, 142 and 148 days after COVID-19 diagnosis. SARS-CoV-2 spike-specific CD4+ TCR repertoires were compared before and after mRNA vaccination in COVID-19 convalescent patients and in infection-naive vaccine recipients. A total of 9 to 11 COVID-19 convalescent patients and several SARS-CoV-2-naive healthy vaccine recipients were included in the full study. Cultures from other donors in the study were sequenced using the Oncomine TCR Beta short-read assay on an Illumina iSeq 100.

Study-level results and caveats: In convalescent patients, the post-vaccine spike-reactive repertoire consisted mainly of new vaccine-induced clones, largely distinct from infection-induced clones. Limitations of the study were the small number of convalescent patients and the absence of early post-infection timepoints. Clones induced by infection and clones induced by vaccination both contracted markedly at late timepoints after vaccination, which fits with T cell responses waning over time.

In the ViraFEST assay, PBMC were stimulated with viral peptide pools, and TCR sequencing was then used to find antigen-specific CD4+ T cell clonotypes based on their expansion. After less than 13 days of culture, CD4+ T cells were isolated with the EasySep CD4+ T cell isolation kit. Convalescent patients had PCR-confirmed SARS-CoV-2 infection between March and December 2020, before Alpha, Beta and Delta variants emerged in the United States. Each well held two million PBMC cultured in IMDM containing approximately 5% human AB serum, about 10 IU/ml IL-2 and gentamicin, along with roughly 10 ug/ml peptides. On days 3 and 7, half of the culture medium was replaced with fresh IL-2-containing medium. Unless otherwise noted, each peptide stimulation condition was cultured in triplicate wells. PBMC were separated from whole blood using Ficoll-Paque Plus gradient centrifugation and were then either cryopreserved at -140C or used fresh. The QIAamp micro DNA kit was used to extract genomic DNA from the cultured CD4+ T cells.

From cysteine to phenylalanine, the CDR3 is 14 amino acids long. Just CDR3 DNA is preserved here, 42 bases in frame from base 1. V lost 4 bases and J lost 2 bases; the stretch between them is 8 bases long. The germline V gene (reference sequence) specifies LGHDT as CDR1 and YNNKEL as CDR2. The library came from the immunoSEQ multiplex PCR assay. DNA from the cultured, isolated CD4+ T cells was subjected to TCR beta CDR3 sequencing. The published analysis was carried out like this. Non-productive TCR sequences were discarded, and reads were trimmed to the CDR3 region, with only CDR3s of 7 or more amino acids retained. The MANAFEST web app was used to identify antigen-specific clonotypes by comparing expansion in peptide wells with expansion in reference cultures. Positive clones required FDR<0.05 expansion versus reference and all other wells, odds ratio above 5, and frequency above 0.1% in two replicate wells. A clonotype was defined as cross-reactive if the clonotype was significantly expanded both in SARS-CoV-2 spike wells and in at least one common cold coronavirus spike condition. Using the stringdist R package, CDR3 similarity was measured by Levenshtein distance, and unrooted trees were constructed with ape in R 3.6.1. Not all clones reach the TCRdb copy of this immuneACCESS table, which keeps in-frame sequences only. Checked studies attribute under half of the gap to unresolved V genes and leave the rest unexplained. The V and J calls and the clone size are those of that table, but D and trimming were determined from the DNA. This sample lists around 49,000 clones; about 68% were detected once. The top ten constitute approximately 28% of the sample.

The input for sequencing was CD4+ T cells from PBMCs cultured with a peptide pool, taken before COVID-19 vaccination. The TCR sequence derives from a human donor who had a prior SARS-CoV-2 infection. The chain uses TRBV3-1 (or the pseudogene TRBV3-2) and TRBJ1-4; the D gene is not confidently resolved. CDR3 sequence: CASSPLSTNEKLFF. The DNA is as follows: TGTGCCAGCAGCCCTCTATCTACTAATGAAAAACTGTTTTTT.